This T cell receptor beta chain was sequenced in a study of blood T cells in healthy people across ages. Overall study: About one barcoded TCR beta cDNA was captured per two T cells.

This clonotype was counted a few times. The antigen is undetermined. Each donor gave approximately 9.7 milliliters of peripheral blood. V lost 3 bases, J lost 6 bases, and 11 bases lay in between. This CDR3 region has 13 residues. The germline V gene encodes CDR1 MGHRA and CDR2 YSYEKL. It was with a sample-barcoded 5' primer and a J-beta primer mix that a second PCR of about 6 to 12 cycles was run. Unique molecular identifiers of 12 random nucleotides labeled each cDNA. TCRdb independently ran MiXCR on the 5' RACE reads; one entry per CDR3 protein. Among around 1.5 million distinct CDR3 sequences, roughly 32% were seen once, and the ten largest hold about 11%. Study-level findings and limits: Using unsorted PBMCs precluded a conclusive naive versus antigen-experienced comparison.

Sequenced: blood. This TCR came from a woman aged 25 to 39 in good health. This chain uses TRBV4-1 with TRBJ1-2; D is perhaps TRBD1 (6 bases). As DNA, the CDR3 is TGCGCCAGCAGCCAGAACAGGGAGCATGGCTACACCTTC. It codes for CASSQNREHGYTF.